The 6 T cell receptor beta chains in this list originate from one sample, sequenced in a study of OX40 agonist ivuxolimab in advanced cancers. Sequenced by immunoSEQ multiplex PCR; TCRdb stores in-frame clones only, minus some. This sample has tens of thousands of clones, with approximately 83% found just once. The sequences come from CD4+ or CD8+ T cells sorted from blood, collected in a trial of the OX40 agonist ivuxolimab. These receptors were collected from an adult with an advanced solid tumor such as melanoma, head and neck, liver or kidney cancer.

This clone was seen more than once but under ten times. The chain is built from TRBV10-1 and TRBJ2-7; D might be TRBD1 (5 bases). Germline V CDR1 and CDR2: WNHNN, SYGVQD (reference sequence). Trimming cost V 1 base and J 4 bases, with 8 bases left between them. The CDR3 runs to 13 residues. The CDR3 protein is CASSEWQGYEQYF. In DNA, the CDR3 is TGCGCCAGCAGTGAGTGGCAGGGTTACGAGCAGTACTTC.

This chain uses TRBV7-3 with TRBJ2-2; 16 bases agree with TRBD2. J gave up 5 bases and V 5 bases, and 5 bases lay outside the gene matches. Germline V gene sequence: CDR1 SGHTA, CDR2 FQGTGA. This CDR3 spans 17 amino acids. The CDR3 bases are TGTGCCAGCAGCCTTGGGACTAGCGGGAGGGATACCGGGGAGCTGTTTTTT. Translation: CASSLGTSGRDTGELFF.

V and J are TRBV7-2 and TRBJ2-7; TRBD1 matches 7 bases. With 3 bases clipped from V and 6 bases from J, the junction kept 11 bases outside the gene matches. The CDR3 extends over 15 amino acids. CDR1 and CDR2 (germline): SGHTA, FQGNSA. CDR3 bases: TGTGCCAGCAGCTTCCCCGGGACAGCCTTCTTCGAGCAGTACTTC. Residues: CASSFPGTAFFEQYF. Based on the CDR3 plus reference TRBV7-2 and TRBJ2-7, the full variable domain is GAGVSQSPSNKVTEKGKDVELRCDPISGHTALYWYRQSLGQGLEFLIYFQGNSAPDKSGLPSDRFSAERTGGSVSTLTIQRTQQEDSAVYLCASSFPGTAFFEQYFGPGTRLTVT.

The chain is built from TRBV5-1 and TRBJ2-1; D not resolved. CDR1 is SGHRS, CDR2 YFSETQ, per germline. V was clipped by 0 bases and J by 2 bases, with 15 bases between them. This CDR3 contains 17 residues. The CDR3 sequence is CASSLEGAYSTYNEQFF. DNA of the CDR3: TGCGCCAGCAGCTTGGAAGGTGCGTATTCCACCTACAATGAGCAGTTCTTC.

The J gene is TRBJ1-1, the V gene TRBV5-1; 8 nucleotides agree with TRBD1. Germline-derived CDR1 and CDR2 are SGHRS and YFSETQ. The CDR3 runs 15 residues. V trimming: 0 bases; J trimming: 4 bases; junction bases outside the gene matches: 5. For the CDR3, the DNA is TGCGCCAGCAGCTTGGTCGGACAGGGCGGCACTGAAGCTTTCTTT. Translating it yields CASSLVGQGGTEAFF. Based on the CDR3 plus reference TRBV5-1 and TRBJ1-1, the full variable domain is KAGVTQTPRYLIKTRGQQVTLSCSPISGHRSVSWYQQTPGQGLQFLFEYFSETQRNKGNFPGRFSGRQFSNSRSEMNVSTLELGDSALYLCASSLVGQGGTEAFFGQGTRLTVV.

V is TRBV29-1 and J is TRBJ1-4; TRBD1 is a possible D gene (5 bases). Trimming took 3 bases from V and 8 from J, leaving 7 bases between them. Germline V gene lookup returns CDR1 SQVTM and CDR2 ANQGSEA. There are 11 residues in the CDR3. CDR3 sequence: CSVEDNEKLFF. Written as DNA, the CDR3 is TGCAGCGTTGAGGACAACGAAAAACTGTTTTTT.